The 4 T cell receptor beta chains reported below all come from one sample, sequenced in a study of response to subunit inactivated influenza vaccine. MiXCR, applied by TCRdb to the RT-PCR reads, yields one record per CDR3 protein. The sample records about half a million distinct CDR3 sequences, 25% being singletons. The sequenced sample was CD4+ T cells sorted from PBMCs, obtained 5 to 6 days after vaccination. These receptors all come from a man aged 50-59 years who received an inactivated influenza vaccine.

This chain connects TRBV4-3 to TRBJ2-1; D not certain. With 0 bases removed from V and 8 bases from J, the gap between germline ends came to 8 bases. CDR1 and CDR2 from the germline V gene are LGHNA and YSLEER. This CDR3 region has 13 residues. In DNA, the CDR3 is TGCGCCAGCAGCCAAGATCCGCGCTATGAGCAGTTCTTC. Its translation is CASSQDPRYEQFF.

This clonotype occurred a few times. The chain uses TRBV7-2 and TRBJ2-7; TRBD2 matches at 7 bases. Germline-derived CDR1 and CDR2 are SGHTA and FQGNSA. The V gene end was trimmed by 4 bases and the J gene end by 7 bases; junction bases not matched to a gene: 7. The CDR3 is 13 amino acids. The CDR3 DNA is TGTGCCAGCAGCTCTCAGACAGCGGGGGAGCAGTACTTC. It codes for CASSSQTAGEQYF.

This clonotype was counted once. The rearrangement links TRBV28 to TRBJ2-6; a weak D match, TRBD2 (5 bases). The CDR3 is made up of 16 amino acids. With 6 bases removed from V and 0 bases from J, the gap between germline ends came to 12 bases. CDR1 is MDHEN, CDR2 SYDVKM, per germline. Here the CDR3 DNA reads TGTGCCAGCAGCCCTAACGGGGACTCTGGGGCCAACGTCCTGACTTTC. Translation: CASSPNGDSGANVLTF.

This clonotype was seen more than once but under ten times. The rearrangement uses TRBV20-1 and TRBJ2-3, with D possibly matching TRBD1 (6 bases). The CDR3 loop spans 15 amino acids. Germline V CDR1 and CDR2: DFQATT, SNEGSKA (reference sequence). V was shortened by 2 bases and J by 3 bases, with 15 bases between the two germline ends. CDR3 nucleotide sequence: TGCAGTGCTAGACCGGGGACAACATTGACAGATACGCAGTATTTT. Amino acids: CSARPGTTLTDTQYF.